This entry lists 31 T cell receptor beta chains sequenced from one sample in a study of OX40 agonist ivuxolimab in advanced cancers. Some clones are missing from TCRdb's copy, which holds only in-frame ones; the method was immunoSEQ multiplex PCR. The profile covers 51,000 or so clones, with less than 90% appearing a single time and 13% to 15% taken by the ten largest. The starting material was CD4+ or CD8+ T cells sorted from blood, obtained in a trial of the OX40 agonist ivuxolimab. These receptors came from an adult with an advanced solid tumor such as melanoma, head and neck, liver or kidney cancer.

The chain links TRBV4-2 to TRBJ2-5; TRBD1 might be the D (7 bases). V lost 0 bases and J 5 bases, leaving 19 bases between the germline ends. The germline V gene encodes CDR1 LGHNA and CDR2 YNFKEQ. This CDR3 spans 17 amino acids. The CDR3 protein is CASSQERGAGGWETQYF. In DNA, the CDR3 is TGTGCCAGCAGCCAAGAGAGGGGGGCAGGGGGTTGGGAGACCCAGTACTTC.

The chain links TRBV7-8 to TRBJ1-3; 7 bases are a match to TRBD1. Germline lookup yields CDR1 SGHVS and CDR2 FQNEAQ. The V gene end was trimmed by 1 base and the J gene end by 4 bases; junction bases not matched to a gene: 4. The CDR3 length is 15 residues. CDR3 in DNA: TGTGCCAGCAGCTTAGAGCAGACAGGGGGAAACACCATATATTTT. It translates to CASSLEQTGGNTIYF.

This chain links TRBV5-5 with TRBJ1-1; no reliable D call. Germline V gene data show CDR1 as SGHKS and CDR2 as YYEKEE (reference sequence). CDR3 size: 13 residues. The V gene lost 0 bases and the J gene lost 5 bases, with 8 bases spanning the gap. Written as DNA, the CDR3 is TGTGCCAGCAGCTTGGACCCGGGGACTGAAGCTTTCTTT. It yields the protein CASSLDPGTEAFF.

The chain has TRBV5-6 and TRBJ1-2, with D perhaps matching TRBD1 (5 bases). V dropped 0 bases and J dropped 5 bases, with 11 bases sitting between them. CDR3 length: 14 amino acids. Germline CDR1 reads SGHDT; CDR2 reads YYEEEE. For the CDR3, the DNA is TGTGCCAGCAGCTTGGCGGGGGACCAATATGGCTACACCTTC. Protein: CASSLAGDQYGYTF. Using reference TRBV5-6 and TRBJ1-2 for the parts outside the CDR3, the full variable domain is DAGVTQSPTHLIKTRGQQVTLRCSPKSGHDTVSWYQQALGQGPQFIFQYYEEEERQRGNFPDRFSGHQFPNYSSELNVNALLLGDSALYLCASSLAGDQYGYTFGSGTRLTVV.

This rearrangement joins TRBV4-3 to TRBJ2-7, with D possibly TRBD2 on 6 matching bases. The V gene's germline CDR1 is LGHNA and CDR2 YSLEER. The V end lost 0 bases, the J end lost 0 bases, and 18 bases lay between the germline ends. The CDR3 consists of 18 residues. In DNA form, the CDR3 reads TGCGCCAGCAGCCAAGATCTAATGTCGGGGGAGTTCTCCTACGAGCAGTACTTC. It specifies CASSQDLMSGEFSYEQYF.

V gene TRBV6-4 combines with J gene TRBJ2-3; no firm D call. The V end lost 5 bases, the J end lost 3 bases, and 9 bases lay between the germline ends. The CDR3 contains 13 residues. Germline V CDR1 and CDR2: MRHNA, SNTAGT. The CDR3 sequence: CASSSDPTDTQYF. The CDR3 DNA follows: TGTGCCAGCAGTTCAGATCCTACAGATACGCAGTATTTT.

The J gene is TRBJ2-1, the V gene TRBV5-8; 8 bases agree with TRBD1. CDR1 and CDR2 from the germline V gene are SGHTS and YDEGEE. The CDR3 is 14 amino acids. V lost 2 bases to trimming and J lost 4 bases; unmatched junction nucleotides: 2. The CDR3 protein is CASSFTGGYNEQFF. CDR3 nucleotides: TGTGCCAGCAGCTTTACAGGGGGGTACAATGAGCAGTTCTTC.

The J gene is TRBJ1-6, the V gene TRBV21-1; TRBD1, the table's D call, lacks a check against the DNA. TRBV21-1 is shown as a pseudogene. The CDR3 is 19 residues long. The CDR3 protein is CASSKAVGDKRGYNSPLHF. CDR3 DNA sequence: TGTGCCAGCAGCAAAGCTGTCGGGGACAAAAGAGGGTATAATTCACCCCTCCACTTT.

The V call is TRBV27, the J call TRBJ1-6; D gene uncertain. V shed 6 bases and J shed 0 bases, with 12 bases lying between them. The CDR3 consists of 16 residues. The germline CDR1 and CDR2 sequences are MNHEY and SMNVEV (reference sequence). The CDR3 DNA reads TGTGCCAGCAGCTTCGACCCGAGCTCCTATAATTCACCCCTCCACTTT. Protein: CASSFDPSSYNSPLHF.

The V gene is TRBV20-1, the J gene TRBJ1-2, with D tentatively TRBD1 (5 bases). The CDR3 is 11 residues long. Trimming stripped 6 bases from V and 4 bases from J, with 9 bases between. Germline V CDR1 and CDR2: DFQATT, SNEGSKA (reference sequence). The CDR3 DNA reads TGCAGTGCCCCGGACACCTATGGCTACACCTTC. It specifies CSAPDTYGYTF.

About this clone: Other DNA sequences in this sample translate to the same CDR3. The V gene is TRBV4-1, the J gene TRBJ1-1; no clear D gene. Germline V gene sequence: CDR1 MGHRA, CDR2 YSYEKL. The CDR3 is made up of 13 amino acids. The ends were cut back, 3 bases at V and 5 bases at J, with 10 bases in the middle. CDR3 residues: CASSQTLYTEAFF. CDR3 sequence (DNA): TGCGCCAGCAGCCAGACGCTGTATACTGAAGCTTTCTTT.

The V and J genes are TRBV6-1 and TRBJ1-2; weak D call: TRBD1 (5 bases). The V end lost 6 bases, the J end lost 6 bases, and 20 bases lay between the germline ends. CDR1 is MNHNS, CDR2 SASEGT, per germline. CDR3 length equals 15 residues. The CDR3 sequence: CASRVNRIGLHGYTF. The CDR3 region has the DNA TGTGCCAGCAGGGTGAACAGGATTGGGCTGCATGGCTACACCTTC.

This rearrangement joins TRBV27 to TRBJ2-1, with TRBD1 as a possible D gene (6 bases). Germline V gives CDR1 MNHEY, CDR2 SMNVEV (reference sequence). There are 13 residues in the CDR3. V lost 5 bases, J lost 5 bases, and 10 bases lay in between. CDR3 in amino acids: CASSLDSHNEQFF. The CDR3 DNA is TGTGCCAGCAGTCTGGACAGCCACAATGAGCAGTTCTTC.

V and J are TRBV7-9 and TRBJ1-6, with D possibly matching TRBD1 (5 bases). Germline-derived CDR1 and CDR2 are SEHNR and FQNEAQ (reference sequence). Trimming shortened V by 5 bases and J by 8 bases, and 13 bases separated the two germline ends. The CDR3 runs 14 residues. The CDR3 sequence is CASSPNVGDSPLHF. The CDR3 nucleotides read TGTGCCAGCAGCCCCAATGTAGGGGATTCACCCCTCCACTTT. Based on the CDR3 plus reference TRBV7-9 and TRBJ1-6, the full variable domain is DTGVSQNPRHKITKRGQNVTFRCDPISEHNRLYWYRQTLGQGPEFLTYFQNEAQLEKSRLLSDRFSAERPKGSFSTLEIQRTEQGDSAMYLCASSPNVGDSPLHFGNGTRLTVT.

This clone is deemed medium-sized. Different DNA sequences within this sample yield the same CDR3. This sequence joins TRBV7-2 and TRBJ2-7; D might be TRBD1 or TRBD2, each matching 5 bases. The CDR3 has 14 residues. CDR1 and CDR2 from the germline V gene are SGHTA and FQGNSA. V was clipped by 1 base and J by 6 bases, with 13 bases between them. This CDR3 is CASSLGTGGSEQYF. Written as DNA, the CDR3 is TGTGCCAGCAGCTTAGGGACTGGGGGTAGCGAGCAGTACTTC. Full variable domain (missing parts from reference TRBV7-2 and TRBJ2-7): GAGVSQSPSNKVTEKGKDVELRCDPISGHTALYWYRQSLGQGLEFLIYFQGNSAPDKSGLPSDRFSAERTGGSVSTLTIQRTQQEDSAVYLCASSLGTGGSEQYFGPGTRLTVT.

The chain has TRBV30 and TRBJ2-1, with D perhaps matching TRBD1 (6 bases). The germline V gene encodes CDR1 GTSNPN and CDR2 SVGIG (reference sequence). The CDR3 is made up of 12 amino acids. V lost 7 bases and J lost 4, with 11 bases in between. The CDR3 loop reads CAYRDIYNEQFF. CDR3 nucleotide sequence: TGTGCCTACCGGGACATTTACAATGAGCAGTTCTTC. The variable domain in full, with the rest retrieved from reference TRBV30 and TRBJ2-1, is SQTIHQWPATLVQPVGSPLSLECTVEGTSNPNLYWYRQAAGRGLQLLFYSVGIGQISSEVPQNLSASRPQDRQFILSSKKLLLSDSGFYLCAYRDIYNEQFFGPGTRLTVL.

The chain links TRBV7-9 to TRBJ2-3; 8 nucleotides line up with TRBD2. From germline, CDR1 is SEHNR and CDR2 FQNEAQ (reference sequence). This CDR3 is 16 amino acids long. Trimming took 5 bases from V and 4 from J; bases not matched to a gene: 11. CDR3: CASSPMQTSESDTQYF. CDR3 in DNA: TGTGCCAGCAGCCCGATGCAGACTAGCGAGTCAGATACGCAGTATTTT.

This CDR3 is CASSQVGGALFNEQFF. The CDR3 bases are TGTGCCAGCAGCCAAGTGGGAGGGGCCCTCTTCAATGAGCAGTTCTTC. The genes are TRBV4-2 and TRBJ2-1; 7 positions agree with TRBD2. This CDR3 spans 16 amino acids. V lost 1 base to trimming and J lost 6 bases; unmatched junction nucleotides: 9. Germline CDR1 and CDR2: LGHNA and YNFKEQ.

This chain uses TRBV7-9 with TRBJ1-4, with D hard to call. The CDR3 runs to 12 residues. Germline loops: CDR1 SEHNR, CDR2 FQNEAQ (reference sequence). V lost 5 bases and J 13 bases, leaving 14 bases between the germline ends. The CDR3 sequence: CASSVDGWALFF. CDR3 coding DNA: TGTGCCAGCAGCGTGGACGGTTGGGCACTGTTTTTT.

This sequence joins TRBV7-6 and TRBJ1-5, with a tentative D call TRBD1 (6 bases). Trimming removed 5 bases at V and 3 bases at J, with 11 bases between. This CDR3 is 14 amino acids long. Germline lookup yields CDR1 SGHVS and CDR2 FNYEAQ. CDR3 protein: CASSPRDTNQPQHF. Here the CDR3 DNA reads TGTGCCAGCAGCCCCCGGGACACCAATCAGCCCCAGCATTTT.

J is TRBJ2-7 and V is TRBV6-6, with D tentatively TRBD1 (7 bases). The germline V and J ends were trimmed by 5 bases and 4 bases, with 15 bases remaining between them. Germline V gene lookup returns CDR1 MNHNY and CDR2 SVGAGI (reference sequence). This CDR3 spans 14 amino acids. The CDR3 DNA follows: TGTGCCAGCAGTCAAGACAGGGAGGCGTACGAGCAGTACTTC. Translation gives CASSQDREAYEQYF.

This rearrangement joins TRBV27 to TRBJ2-4; tentatively, D is TRBD1 (6 bases). The V and J ends lost 4 bases and 5 bases respectively, with 9 bases between them. CDR3 length equals 13 residues. Germline V gives CDR1 MNHEY, CDR2 SMNVEV (reference sequence). DNA of the CDR3: TGTGCCAGCAGTTCGGACAGCCAAAACATTCAGTACTTC. Its protein product is CASSSDSQNIQYF.

V usage is TRBV30 and J usage is TRBJ1-1, with a possible D match to TRBD1 (5 bases). This CDR3 is 13 amino acids long. CDR1 and CDR2 (germline): GTSNPN, SVGIG (reference sequence). Trimming pared 0 bases from V and 14 bases from J, leaving 19 bases between. CDR3 bases: TGTGCCTGGAGTGTACTAGCGGAAACCTGGGGGTTCTTT. Its protein product is CAWSVLAETWGFF.

V usage is TRBV10-3 and J usage is TRBJ2-1; 7 positions agree with TRBD1. V was pared by 10 bases and J by 3 bases, with 6 bases of the junction left unmatched. The germline V gene encodes CDR1 ENHRY and CDR2 SYGVKD. This CDR3 has 13 amino acids. In DNA form, the CDR3 reads TGTGCCAATCGGGACAGCGACTACAATGAGCAGTTCTTC. The encoded protein is CANRDSDYNEQFF.

CDR3 amino acids: CASSPGRLNTEAFF. Written as DNA, the CDR3 is TGTGCCAGCAGCCCCGGACGGTTGAACACTGAAGCTTTCTTT. The rearrangement links TRBV2 to TRBJ1-1; no clear D. The CDR3 length is 14 residues. CDR1 and CDR2 (germline): SNHLY, FYNNEI. V lost 6 bases to trimming and J lost 0 bases, with 11 bases between them. Together with reference TRBV2 and TRBJ1-1, the CDR3 gives the full variable domain: EPEVTQTPSHQVTQMGQEVILRCVPISNHLYFYWYRQILGQKVEFLVSFYNNEISEKSEIFDDQFSVERPDGSNFTLKIRSTKLEDSAMYFCASSPGRLNTEAFFGQGTRLTVV.

The chain employs TRBV11-1 and TRBJ1-1; perhaps TRBD1 as D (6 bases). Germline V lookup: CDR1 SGHAT, CDR2 FQDESV (reference sequence). The CDR3 totals 15 residues. The V end was cut by 0 bases, the J end by 5 bases, with 13 bases between. For the CDR3, the DNA is TGTGCCAGCAGCTTAGCGAGGGGGTTGGCTACTGAAGCTTTCTTT. It specifies CASSLARGLATEAFF.

The CDR3 is CALGVGTSYEQYF. The DNA for the CDR3 is TGTGCCTTGGGGGTGGGGACCTCCTACGAGCAGTACTTC. V usage is TRBV30 and J usage is TRBJ2-7; D is perhaps TRBD1 or TRBD2 (5 bases each). CDR3 length: 13 residues. The germline V gene has CDR1 GTSNPN and CDR2 SVGIG (reference sequence). Trimming pared 7 bases from V and 0 bases from J, leaving 13 bases between.

The genes are TRBV6-1 and TRBJ2-7, with a weak D call TRBD2 (6 bases). Trimming cost V 7 bases and J 3 bases, with 13 bases left between them. The CDR3 runs to 13 residues. Germline assignment: CDR1 MNHNS and CDR2 SASEGT. CDR3: CASTQSGLYEQYF. The CDR3 DNA reads as TGTGCCAGCACCCAAAGCGGGCTCTACGAGCAGTACTTC.

V and J are TRBV7-9 and TRBJ1-2; no reliable D call. The CDR3 consists of 14 residues. V gave up 4 bases and J gave up 5 bases, with 14 bases separating them. Germline CDR1 reads SEHNR; CDR2 reads FQNEAQ (reference sequence). Here the CDR3 reads CASSSVDGRYGYTF. The CDR3 DNA reads TGTGCCAGCAGCTCTGTGGACGGACGGTATGGCTACACCTTC.

The CDR3 nucleotides read TGTGCCAGCACAGGGGCCAGCGGGGGGCGGAAGTATTTT. This encodes CASTGASGGRKYF. V is TRBV27 and J is TRBJ2-3, with 9 bases lining up with TRBD2. There are 13 residues in the CDR3. V gave up 7 bases and J gave up 13 bases; unmatched junction bases: 12. Germline values: CDR1 MNHEY, CDR2 SMNVEV (reference sequence).

This chain connects TRBV5-6 to TRBJ2-7; 9 bases line up with TRBD1. J gave up 4 bases and V 3 bases, and 8 bases lay outside the gene matches. CDR3 length: 15 amino acids. Germline V CDR1 and CDR2: SGHDT, YYEEEE. The CDR3, as DNA: TGTGCCAGCAGCTCACCCGGGACAGGGCCTTACGAGCAGTACTTC. Translating gives CASSSPGTGPYEQYF. Full variable domain (rest looked up from reference TRBV5-6 and TRBJ2-7): DAGVTQSPTHLIKTRGQQVTLRCSPKSGHDTVSWYQQALGQGPQFIFQYYEEEERQRGNFPDRFSGHQFPNYSSELNVNALLLGDSALYLCASSSPGTGPYEQYFGPGTRLTVT.